Given below is one T cell receptor (beta chain) in context. This record belongs to a study of CXCR3-negative and CXCR3-positive naive CD8 T cells. Germline CDR1 and CDR2: KGHSH and LQKENI. The CDR3 spans 14 residues. TRB cDNA was prepared as libraries by UMI-labeled 5' RACE. TCRdb reprocessed the 5' RACE reads and reports one entry per CDR3 protein, with no DNA. The sample's table shows about 130,000 distinct CDR3 sequences. The clonotype comes from a human donor in good health. Some clones in this sample may be carry-over from other donors' samples. The sequencing input was naive CXCR3- CD8+ T cells from blood. Specified subset: CD45RO-CCR7+CD27+CD95- naive CD8+ T cells lacking CXCR3 (TNR3-). The chain is built from TRBV18 and TRBJ2-7; TCRdb proposes TRBD1, but this gene call is untestable without DNA. This CDR3 reads CASSPPPETYEQYF.